What follows are 2 T cell receptor beta chains derived from one specimen sequenced in a study of blood T cell repertoires in COVID-19. Produced via immunoSEQ multiplex PCR; TCRdb's table is partial and in-frame only. The sample carries nearly 250,000 clones, around 88% recorded once. The sample taken for sequencing was PBMCs or T cells enriched from blood (not recorded which). Every receptor here comes from a woman between 50 and 59 years old who had recovered from COVID-19.

The rearrangement joins TRBV27 to TRBJ2-2, with no clear D. Germline loops: CDR1 MNHEY, CDR2 SMNVEV (reference sequence). V lost 2 bases and J lost 2, with 9 bases in between. CDR3 size: 15 residues. In DNA form, the CDR3 reads TGTGCCAGCAGTTTAACCCTACCCAACACCGGGGAGCTGTTTTTT. It encodes CASSLTLPNTGELFF.

This chain connects TRBV19 to TRBJ2-7; possibly TRBD2 for D (5 bases). Deletions cut 4 bases from V and 9 bases from J, with 13 bases between. This CDR3 spans 12 amino acids. In germline, CDR1 is LNHDA, CDR2 SQIVND (reference sequence). CDR3 DNA: TGTGCCAGTAGTAGATACGAGGGCGCGCAGTACTTC. Translating it yields CASSRYEGAQYF. Supplemented by reference TRBV19 and TRBJ2-7, the full variable domain reads DGGITQSPKYLFRKEGQNVTLSCEQNLNHDAMYWYRQDPGQGLRLIYYSQIVNDFQKGDIAEGYSVSREKKESFPLTVTSAQKNPTAFYLCASSRYEGAQYFGPGTRLTVT.